The next 21 T cell receptor beta chains were all read from a single sample in a study of T cells in localized non-small cell lung cancer. TCRdb's copy holds only in-frame clones and misses some; the assay was immunoSEQ multiplex PCR. Seen here are roughly 38,000 clones, about 90% observed once, and the top ten hold less than 3%. Source: peripheral blood, taken before any cancer treatment. The source of these receptors is a woman aged 35-75 years with stage I lung adenocarcinoma.

This chain connects TRBV6-6 to TRBJ1-3; no firm D call. V was shortened by 2 bases and J by 0 bases, with 11 bases between the two germline ends. Germline CDR1 and CDR2: MNHNY and SVGAGI (reference sequence). There are 16 residues in the CDR3. CDR3 in amino acids: CASSYRSGSSGNTIYF. CDR3 bases: TGTGCCAGCAGTTACCGAAGCGGAAGCTCTGGAAACACCATATATTTT.

The J gene is TRBJ2-3, the V gene TRBV23-1, with 7 bases aligning to TRBD2. TRBV23-1 qualifies as an ORF whose function is uncertain. The CDR3 is 14 amino acids. J lost 2 bases, V lost 6 bases, and 5 bases had no gene match. The chain's CDR3 is CASRGGTLTDTQYF. CDR3 nucleotides: TGCGCCAGCAGGGGGGGGACCCTCACAGATACGCAGTATTTT.

The chain joins TRBV21-1 to TRBJ2-7; the DNA was not used to check the table's D call, TRBD1. TRBV21-1 constitutes a pseudogene. The CDR3 sequence is 18 residues long. The CDR3 coding sequence is TGTGCCAGCAGCAAAGGCGATGGACAGGGGGCCTCTTCCTACGAGCAGTACTTC. It codes for CASSKGDGQGASSYEQYF.

The CDR3 DNA reads TGTGCCAGCAGCTTGGGTCAAGAGACCCAGTACTTC. Its protein product is CASSLGQETQYF. The chain has TRBV11-2 and TRBJ2-5; no clear D gene. V gave up 3 bases and J gave up 2 bases, with 4 bases separating them. The CDR3 runs to 12 residues. The V gene's germline CDR1 is SGHAT and CDR2 FQNNGV.

The chain combines TRBV18 with TRBJ1-3; no clear D gene. Trimming removed 3 bases from V and 8 bases from J, with 17 bases in between. The germline V gene encodes CDR1 KGHSH and CDR2 LQKENI. The CDR3 loop spans 15 amino acids. CDR3 sequence (DNA): TGTGCCAGCTCACCCCCCCAGAGCAGTCGTGACACCATATATTTT. Its protein product is CASSPPQSSRDTIYF. The whole variable domain, remainder taken from reference TRBV18 and TRBJ1-3, is NAGVMQNPRHLVRRRGQEARLRCSPMKGHSHVYWYRQLPEEGLKFMVYLQKENIIDESGMPKERFSAEFPKEGPSILRIQQVVRGDSAAYFCASSPPQSSRDTIYFGEGSWLTVV.

The rearrangement uses TRBV5-1 and TRBJ1-3; D is undetermined. The CDR3 is 14 amino acids. Trimming removed 0 bases at V and 0 bases at J, with 4 bases between. Germline values: CDR1 SGHRS, CDR2 YFSETQ. CDR3 protein: CASSLGLSGNTIYF. The CDR3 DNA follows: TGCGCCAGCAGCTTGGGTCTCTCTGGAAACACCATATATTTT.

This clone was detected only once. The chain carries TRBV15 and TRBJ1-2; a possible D gene is TRBD1 (6 bases). Germline V lookup: CDR1 LNHNV, CDR2 YYDKDF (reference sequence). Trimming took 4 bases from V and 7 from J, leaving 19 bases between them. The CDR3 is 15 amino acids. CDR3 residues: CATSTGVGAGRGYTF. CDR3 in DNA: TGTGCCACCAGCACAGGGGTGGGGGCCGGACGTGGCTACACCTTC.

CDR3 in amino acids: CASSLGWVGEAFF. DNA of the CDR3: TGTGCCAGCAGCTTAGGGTGGGTCGGTGAGGCTTTCTTT. The genes are TRBV11-2 and TRBJ1-1; D gene uncertain. Germline values: CDR1 SGHAT, CDR2 FQNNGV. There are 13 residues in the CDR3. The V end lost 1 base, the J end lost 11 bases, and 14 bases lay between the germline ends.

V and J are TRBV29-1 and TRBJ1-1, with D unresolved. V dropped 5 bases and J dropped 0 bases, with 10 bases sitting between them. Germline V gene lookup returns CDR1 SQVTM and CDR2 ANQGSEA. This CDR3 region has 13 residues. Here the CDR3 DNA reads TGCAGCGTTCGAGCCAGCCTGAACACTGAAGCTTTCTTT. Protein product: CSVRASLNTEAFF.

The chain carries TRBV4-2 and TRBJ2-1; 7 bases fit TRBD2. The CDR3 totals 20 residues. Germline-derived CDR1 and CDR2 are LGHNA and YNFKEQ. J gave up 2 bases and V 0 bases, and 16 bases lay outside the gene matches. CDR3 bases: TGTGCCAGCAGCCAAGATACGGTTCCGGGGCGGGAGTGGACCTACAATGAGCAGTTCTTC. As protein: CASSQDTVPGREWTYNEQFF.

This chain uses TRBV9 with TRBJ2-1; D call uncertain. V was cut by 0 bases and J by 0 bases, with 10 bases left in between. Germline CDR1 reads SGDLS; CDR2 reads YYNGEE. The CDR3 has 16 residues. CDR3 in amino acids: CASSVDGYGSYNEQFF. The CDR3 DNA sequence: TGTGCCAGCAGCGTAGATGGCTACGGCTCCTACAATGAGCAGTTCTTC.

The chain uses TRBV20-1 and TRBJ1-1; the D is unclear. Trimming stripped 5 bases from V and 1 base from J, with 5 bases between. Germline V CDR1 and CDR2: DFQATT, SNEGSKA (reference sequence). This CDR3 comprises 11 residues. CDR3 in amino acids: CSASRNTEAFF. CDR3 DNA: TGCAGTGCTTCGAGGAACACTGAAGCTTTCTTT.

This clone appeared a single time. This chain uses TRBV5-1 with TRBJ2-1; maybe TRBD2 (6 bases). The ends were cut back, 4 bases at V and 9 bases at J, with 20 bases in the middle. This CDR3 contains 15 residues. Germline V CDR1 and CDR2: SGHRS, YFSETQ. CDR3 nucleotides: TGCGCCAGCAGCACGGGACTCCGCCAGGCGGGTGAGCAGTTCTTC. The encoded protein is CASSTGLRQAGEQFF.

This clone showed up just a few times. The chain employs TRBV30 and TRBJ1-6; the D gene is possibly TRBD1 (6 bases). The V and J ends lost 7 bases and 3 bases respectively, with 16 bases between them. This CDR3 contains 15 residues. Per germline, CDR1 GTSNPN and CDR2 SVGIG (reference sequence). CDR3 region: CASGTTQSYNSPLHF. The CDR3 DNA is TGTGCCTCTGGGACAACACAAAGCTATAATTCACCCCTCCACTTT.

The sample holds one count of this clone. J is TRBJ1-6 and V is TRBV11-2; TRBD1 is a possible D gene (5 bases). V dropped 5 bases and J dropped 5 bases, with 7 bases sitting between them. Germline CDR1 SGHAT, CDR2 FQNNGV. This CDR3 has 13 residues. Here the CDR3 reads CASSTRDNSPLHF. CDR3 DNA: TGTGCCAGCAGCACCAGGGATAATTCACCCCTCCACTTT.

V is TRBV28 and J is TRBJ2-4; the match to TRBD1 covers 11 bases. V gave up 6 bases and J gave up 9 bases; unmatched junction bases: 4. CDR3 length: 13 amino acids. CDR1 is MDHEN and CDR2 is SYDVKM in the germline V gene. The CDR3 region is CASSPGQGGIQYF. The CDR3 coding sequence is TGTGCCAGCAGCCCGGGACAGGGGGGCATTCAGTACTTC.

V gene TRBV5-1 combines with J gene TRBJ1-5, with D hard to call. The V and J ends lost 0 bases and 0 bases respectively, with 4 bases between them. This CDR3 has 14 residues. Germline-derived CDR1 and CDR2 are SGHRS and YFSETQ. The DNA of the CDR3 is TGCGCCAGCAGCTTGGAGGGTAGCAATCAGCCCCAGCATTTT. Residues: CASSLEGSNQPQHF.

J is TRBJ1-1 and V is TRBV18, with 8 bases identical to TRBD1. CDR3 length: 15 amino acids. With 3 bases clipped from V and 6 bases from J, the junction kept 9 bases outside the gene matches. The germline V gene has CDR1 KGHSH and CDR2 LQKENI. The DNA of the CDR3 is TGTGCCAGCTCACCGACAGGGGTATCGTCCGCTGAAGCTTTCTTT. Encoded protein: CASSPTGVSSAEAFF.

The CDR3 loop reads CASSPLGDTEAFF. The CDR3 bases are TGTGCCAGCTCACCCTTGGGAGACACTGAAGCTTTCTTT. The genes are TRBV18 and TRBJ1-1; the D is unclear. In germline, CDR1 is KGHSH, CDR2 LQKENI. V was trimmed by 3 bases and J by 3 bases, leaving 8 bases between them. The CDR3 covers 13 residues.

This chain uses TRBV6-5 with TRBJ1-2; weak D call: TRBD1 (5 bases). Germline assignment: CDR1 MNHEY and CDR2 SVGAGI. The CDR3 is made up of 15 amino acids. V was pared by 7 bases and J by 0 bases, with 15 bases between. CDR3 sequence reads: CASTSGGTANYGYTF. CDR3 sequence (DNA): TGTGCCAGCACCTCTGGGGGTACAGCTAACTATGGCTACACCTTC.

The chain uses TRBV7-8 and TRBJ2-2; the match to TRBD1 covers 7 bases. The germline gives CDR1 SGHVS, CDR2 FQNEAQ. This CDR3 region has 16 residues. J lost 6 bases, V lost 5 bases, and 12 bases had no gene match. CDR3 bases: TGTGCCAGCAGCCGCGACAGGGTTCGAGGGCCCGGGGAGCTGTTTTTT. Protein product: CASSRDRVRGPGELFF. The variable domain in full, with the rest retrieved from reference TRBV7-8 and TRBJ2-2, is GAGVSQSPRYKVAKRGQDVALRCDPISGHVSLFWYQQALGQGPEFLTYFQNEAQLDKSGLPSDRFFAERPEGSVSTLKIQRTQQEDSAVYLCASSRDRVRGPGELFFGEGSRLTVL.